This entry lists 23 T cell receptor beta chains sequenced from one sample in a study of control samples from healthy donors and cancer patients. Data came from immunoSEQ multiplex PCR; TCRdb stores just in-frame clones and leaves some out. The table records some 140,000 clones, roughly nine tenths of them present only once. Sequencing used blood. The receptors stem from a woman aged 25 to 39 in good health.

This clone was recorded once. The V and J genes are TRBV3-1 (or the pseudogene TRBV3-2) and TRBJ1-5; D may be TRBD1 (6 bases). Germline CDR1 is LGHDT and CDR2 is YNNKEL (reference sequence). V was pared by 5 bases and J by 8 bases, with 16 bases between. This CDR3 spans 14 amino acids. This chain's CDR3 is CASSAGHKNKPQHF. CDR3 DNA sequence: TGTGCCAGCAGCGCGGGACACAAGAATAAGCCCCAGCATTTT.

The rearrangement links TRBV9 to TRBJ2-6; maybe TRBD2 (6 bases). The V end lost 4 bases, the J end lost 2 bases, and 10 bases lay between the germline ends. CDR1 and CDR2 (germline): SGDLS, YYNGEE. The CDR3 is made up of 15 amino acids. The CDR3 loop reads CASSPRGTGANVLTF. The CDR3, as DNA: TGTGCCAGCAGCCCCCGCGGGACTGGGGCCAACGTCCTGACTTTC.

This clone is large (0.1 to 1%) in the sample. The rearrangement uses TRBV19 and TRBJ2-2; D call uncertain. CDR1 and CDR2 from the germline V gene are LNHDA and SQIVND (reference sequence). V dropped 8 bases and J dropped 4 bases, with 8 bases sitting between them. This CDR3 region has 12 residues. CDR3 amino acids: CASDSSTGELFF. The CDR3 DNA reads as TGTGCCAGTGATAGTAGCACCGGGGAGCTGTTTTTT.

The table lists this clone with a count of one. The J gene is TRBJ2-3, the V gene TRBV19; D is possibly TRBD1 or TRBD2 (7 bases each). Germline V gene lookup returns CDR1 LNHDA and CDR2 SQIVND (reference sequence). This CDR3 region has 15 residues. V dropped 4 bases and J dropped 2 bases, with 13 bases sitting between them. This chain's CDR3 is CASSNRGGPTDTQYF. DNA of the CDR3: TGTGCCAGTAGTAACAGGGGAGGGCCCACAGATACGCAGTATTTT.

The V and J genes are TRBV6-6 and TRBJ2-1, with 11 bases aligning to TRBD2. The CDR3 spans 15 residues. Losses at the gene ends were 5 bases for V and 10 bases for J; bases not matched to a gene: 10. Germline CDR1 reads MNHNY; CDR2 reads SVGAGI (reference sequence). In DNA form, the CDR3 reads TGTGCCAGCAGTCCGGTAGCGGGAGGGCCCAACGAGCAGTTCTTC. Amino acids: CASSPVAGGPNEQFF.

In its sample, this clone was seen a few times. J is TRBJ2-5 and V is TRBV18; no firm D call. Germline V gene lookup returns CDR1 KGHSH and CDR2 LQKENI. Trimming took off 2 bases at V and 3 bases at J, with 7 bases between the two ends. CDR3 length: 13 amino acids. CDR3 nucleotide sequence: TGTGCCAGCTCACCAGGAGCTAAAGAGACCCAGTACTTC. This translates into CASSPGAKETQYF.

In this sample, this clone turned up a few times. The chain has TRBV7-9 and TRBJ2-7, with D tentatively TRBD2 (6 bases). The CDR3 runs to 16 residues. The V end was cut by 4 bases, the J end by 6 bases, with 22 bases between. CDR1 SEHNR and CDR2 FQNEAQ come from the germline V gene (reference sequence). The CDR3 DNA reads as TGTGCCAGCAGCTCAAGATGCCGGACTACCGCCGCCGAGCAGTACTTC. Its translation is CASSSRCRTTAAEQYF.

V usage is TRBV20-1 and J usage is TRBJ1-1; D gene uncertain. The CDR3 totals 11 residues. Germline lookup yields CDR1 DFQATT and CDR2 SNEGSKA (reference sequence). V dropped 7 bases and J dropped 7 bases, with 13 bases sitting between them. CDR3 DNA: TGCAGTGTCCCGGTTCCGGTTGAAGCTTTCTTT. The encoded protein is CSVPVPVEAFF.

CDR3 sequence: CAWSVLSGTSGRAGHEQYF. The CDR3 nucleotides read TGTGCCTGGAGTGTATTGTCGGGGACTAGCGGGAGGGCTGGGCACGAGCAGTACTTC. The rearrangement joins TRBV30 to TRBJ2-7; TRBD2 matches at 16 bases. Trimming cost V 0 bases and J 5 bases; bases outside gene matches: 13. This CDR3 contains 19 residues. Germline lookup yields CDR1 GTSNPN and CDR2 SVGIG (reference sequence).

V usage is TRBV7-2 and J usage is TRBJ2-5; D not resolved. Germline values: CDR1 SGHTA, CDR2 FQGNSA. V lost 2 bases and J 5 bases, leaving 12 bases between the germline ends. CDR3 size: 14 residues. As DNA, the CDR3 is TGTGCCAGCAGCTTACTCCGGATCAGGGAGACCCAGTACTTC. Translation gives CASSLLRIRETQYF. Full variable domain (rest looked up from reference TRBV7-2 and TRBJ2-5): GAGVSQSPSNKVTEKGKDVELRCDPISGHTALYWYRQSLGQGLEFLIYFQGNSAPDKSGLPSDRFSAERTGGSVSTLTIQRTQQEDSAVYLCASSLLRIRETQYFGPGTRLLVL.

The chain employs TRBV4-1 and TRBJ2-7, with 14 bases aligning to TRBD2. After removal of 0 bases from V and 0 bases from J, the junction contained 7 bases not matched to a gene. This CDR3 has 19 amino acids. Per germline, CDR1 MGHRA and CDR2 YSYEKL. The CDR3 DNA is TGCGCCAGCAGCCAAGACTTAACCGGGACTAGCGGGAGCTCCTACGAGCAGTACTTC. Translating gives CASSQDLTGTSGSSYEQYF.

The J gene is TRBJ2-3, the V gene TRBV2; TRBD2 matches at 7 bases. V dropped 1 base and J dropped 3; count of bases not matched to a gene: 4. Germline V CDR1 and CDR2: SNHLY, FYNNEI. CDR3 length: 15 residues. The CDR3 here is CASSEEAGVTDTQYF. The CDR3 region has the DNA TGTGCCAGCAGTGAAGAGGCGGGAGTAACAGATACGCAGTATTTT.

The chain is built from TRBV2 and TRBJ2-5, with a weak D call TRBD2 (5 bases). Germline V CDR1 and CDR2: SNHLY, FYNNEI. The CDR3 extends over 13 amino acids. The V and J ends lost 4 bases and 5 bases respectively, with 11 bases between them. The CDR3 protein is CASSGGGGETQYF. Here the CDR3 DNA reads TGTGCCAGCAGTGGAGGAGGCGGGGAGACCCAGTACTTC.

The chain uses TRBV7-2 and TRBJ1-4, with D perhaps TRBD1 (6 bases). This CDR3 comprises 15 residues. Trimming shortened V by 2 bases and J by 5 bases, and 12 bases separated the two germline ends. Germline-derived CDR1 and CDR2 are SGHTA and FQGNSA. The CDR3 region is CASSLSPGVNEKLFF. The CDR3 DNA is TGTGCCAGCAGCTTATCACCAGGGGTGAATGAAAAACTGTTTTTT.

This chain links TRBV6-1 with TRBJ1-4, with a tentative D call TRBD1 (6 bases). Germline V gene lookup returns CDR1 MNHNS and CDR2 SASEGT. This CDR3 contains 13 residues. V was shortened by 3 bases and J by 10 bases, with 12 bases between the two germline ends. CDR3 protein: CASSDLGGGKLFF. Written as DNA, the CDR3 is TGTGCCAGCAGTGACCTAGGGGGAGGAAAACTGTTTTTT.

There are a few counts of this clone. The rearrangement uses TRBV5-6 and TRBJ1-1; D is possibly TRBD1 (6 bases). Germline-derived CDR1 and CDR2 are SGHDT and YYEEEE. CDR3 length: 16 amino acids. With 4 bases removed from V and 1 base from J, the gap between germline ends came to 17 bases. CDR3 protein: CASSPGARGWNTEAFF. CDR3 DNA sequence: TGTGCCAGCAGCCCAGGGGCCAGGGGCTGGAACACTGAAGCTTTCTTT.

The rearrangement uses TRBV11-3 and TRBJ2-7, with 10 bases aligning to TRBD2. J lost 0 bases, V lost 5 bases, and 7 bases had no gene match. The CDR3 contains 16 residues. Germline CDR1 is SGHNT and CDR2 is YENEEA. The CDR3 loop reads CASSVTSGLSSYEQYF. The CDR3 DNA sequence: TGTGCCAGCAGCGTGACTAGCGGGCTAAGCTCCTACGAGCAGTACTTC.

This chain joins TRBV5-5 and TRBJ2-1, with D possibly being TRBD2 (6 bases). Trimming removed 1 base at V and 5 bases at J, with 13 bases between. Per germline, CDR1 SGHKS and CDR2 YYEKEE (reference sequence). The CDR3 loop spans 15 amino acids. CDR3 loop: CASSLSLATDNEQFF. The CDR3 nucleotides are TGTGCCAGCAGCTTGAGTCTAGCGACCGACAATGAGCAGTTCTTC.

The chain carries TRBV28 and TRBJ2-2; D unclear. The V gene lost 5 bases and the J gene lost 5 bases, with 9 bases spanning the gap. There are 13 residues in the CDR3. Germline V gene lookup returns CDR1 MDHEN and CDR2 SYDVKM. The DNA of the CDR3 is TGTGCCAGCAGTCTAACTTATACCGGGGAGCTGTTTTTT. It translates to CASSLTYTGELFF.

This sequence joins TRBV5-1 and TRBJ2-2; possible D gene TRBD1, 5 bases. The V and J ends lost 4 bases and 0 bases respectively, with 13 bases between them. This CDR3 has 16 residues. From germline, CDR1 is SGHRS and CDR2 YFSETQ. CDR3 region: CASSPLDSANTGELFF. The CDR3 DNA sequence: TGCGCCAGCAGCCCGCTCGACAGCGCGAACACCGGGGAGCTGTTTTTT.

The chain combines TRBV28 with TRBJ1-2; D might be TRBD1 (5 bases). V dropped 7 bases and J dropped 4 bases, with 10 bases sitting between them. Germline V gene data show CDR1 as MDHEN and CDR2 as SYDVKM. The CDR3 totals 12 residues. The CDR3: CASNSGIYGYTF. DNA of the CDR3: TGTGCCAGCAACTCAGGGATCTATGGCTACACCTTC.

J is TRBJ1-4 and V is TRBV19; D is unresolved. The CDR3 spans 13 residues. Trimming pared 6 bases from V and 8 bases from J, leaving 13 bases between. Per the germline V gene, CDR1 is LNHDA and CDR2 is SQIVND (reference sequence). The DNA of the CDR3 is TGTGCCAGTAGAGCTGACAAAGGAGAAAAACTGTTTTTT. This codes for CASRADKGEKLFF.

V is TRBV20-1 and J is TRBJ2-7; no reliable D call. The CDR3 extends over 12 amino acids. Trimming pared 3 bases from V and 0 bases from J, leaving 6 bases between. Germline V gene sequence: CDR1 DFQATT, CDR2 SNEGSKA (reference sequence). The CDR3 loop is CSASFSSYEQYF. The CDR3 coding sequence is TGCAGTGCTAGTTTTTCCTCCTACGAGCAGTACTTC.